This T cell receptor (beta chain) was retrieved from a study of blood T cell repertoires in COVID-19. Study-level background: Acute-phase and convalescent COVID-19 samples originated in the United States, Italy and Spain. The analysed material was cDNA or gDNA that came from T cells, B-cell-depleted T cells, or PBMCs.

Per the original data handling: Scientists estimated how many nucleated cells there were by amplifying reference gene primers. Here immunoSEQ multiplex PCR was the method, and the copy in TCRdb shows in-frame clones only, minus some. The D gene and trimming were derived from the DNA, and the V and J assignments and clone size from that table. The sample contains 120,000 or so clones, more than 60% of which appear only once. The sequence derives from a woman in her seventies with acute or convalescent COVID-19. The sample consisted of peripheral blood.

Here the CDR3 DNA reads TGTGCCAGCAGAGAAGCGGGAGTACCCTACAATGAGCAGTTCTTC. It specifies CASREAGVPYNEQFF. The rearrangement joins TRBV11-2 to TRBJ2-1; 8 bases agree with TRBD2. This CDR3 has 15 residues. Germline V CDR1 and CDR2: SGHAT, FQNNGV. V gave up 6 bases and J gave up 2 bases; unmatched junction bases: 6.